Following are 21 T cell receptor beta chains from one sample sequenced in a study of response to subunit inactivated influenza vaccine. A single record per CDR3 protein comes from TCRdb applying MiXCR to the RT-PCR reads. The data hold fewer than 550,000 distinct CDR3 sequences, with about 25% observed a single time. The input for sequencing was CD4+ T cells sorted from PBMCs, taken more than 4 days after vaccination. These receptors were taken from a man aged 50-60 years who received an inactivated influenza vaccine.

CDR3 sequence: CASSQNRDWYEQYF. DNA for the CDR3: TGCGCCAGCAGCCAGAACCGGGACTGGTACGAGCAGTACTTC. The chain has TRBV4-3 and TRBJ2-7; a weak D match, TRBD2 (6 bases). This CDR3 has 14 amino acids. Trimming removed 3 bases at V and 4 bases at J, with 13 bases between. Looked up from germline, CDR1 is LGHNA and CDR2 is YSLEER.

The rearrangement uses TRBV10-3 and TRBJ2-1, with 8 nucleotides matching TRBD1. CDR1 ENHRY and CDR2 SYGVKD come from the germline V gene. The CDR3 has 13 residues. The trim removed 8 bases at V and 2 bases at J, leaving 2 bases unmatched. Here the CDR3 DNA reads TGTGCCATCTCGGGACAGGCCTACAATGAGCAGTTCTTC. This encodes CAISGQAYNEQFF.

In its sample, this clonotype was seen a few times. The V and J genes are TRBV7-9 and TRBJ1-1; weak D call: TRBD1 (6 bases). The V and J ends lost 1 base and 7 bases respectively, with 10 bases between them. The CDR3 length is 13 residues. The V gene's germline CDR1 is SEHNR and CDR2 FQNEAQ (reference sequence). The CDR3 spells CASSLDSGVEAFF. The CDR3 DNA reads TGTGCCAGCAGCTTAGATTCAGGGGTTGAAGCTTTCTTT. Together with reference TRBV7-9 and TRBJ1-1, the CDR3 gives the full variable domain: DTGVSQNPRHKITKRGQNVTFRCDPISEHNRLYWYRQTLGQGPEFLTYFQNEAQLEKSRLLSDRFSAERPKGSFSTLEIQRTEQGDSAMYLCASSLDSGVEAFFGQGTRLTVV.

This clonotype was seen only a few times. The V gene is TRBV24-1, the J gene TRBJ2-3; weak D call: TRBD2 (6 bases). Per germline, CDR1 KGHDR and CDR2 SFDVKD. V was shortened by 0 bases and J by 3 bases, with 6 bases between the two germline ends. This CDR3 spans 14 amino acids. The CDR3 sequence: CATSDLGRTDTQYF. The CDR3 DNA reads as TGTGCCACCAGTGATTTGGGGAGGACAGATACGCAGTATTTT.

The rearrangement joins TRBV9 to TRBJ1-1, with a tentative D call TRBD1 (5 bases). The V gene lost 3 bases and the J gene lost 6 bases, with 12 bases spanning the gap. This CDR3 has 13 amino acids. Germline V gene lookup returns CDR1 SGDLS and CDR2 YYNGEE. Here the CDR3 reads CASSAQGSAEAFF. For the CDR3, the DNA is TGTGCCAGCAGCGCCCAGGGAAGCGCTGAAGCTTTCTTT.

The rearrangement links TRBV7-9 to TRBJ2-3; 7 nucleotides line up with TRBD1. There are 17 residues in the CDR3. CDR1 and CDR2 from the germline V gene are SEHNR and FQNEAQ (reference sequence). The ends lost 4 bases at V and 1 base at J; junction bases unmatched: 11. CDR3 amino acids: CASSSYRGPAGTDTQYF. CDR3 nucleotide sequence: TGTGCCAGCAGCTCGTACAGGGGACCGGCGGGCACAGATACGCAGTATTTT.

By share, this clonotype ranks as medium-sized. This sequence joins TRBV7-8 and TRBJ2-3; 10 nucleotides line up with TRBD2. J was trimmed by 2 bases and V by 0 bases; bases with no gene match: 5. This CDR3 is 17 amino acids long. Germline CDR1 and CDR2: SGHVS and FQNEAQ. The CDR3 DNA follows: TGTGCCAGCAGCTTAGCGTTAGCGGGGGGAAACACAGATACGCAGTATTTT. Protein: CASSLALAGGNTDTQYF.

This clonotype was seen repeatedly, ten times or more. CDR3 bases: TGTGCCAGCAGCTTTCGCTCGTTTTCGCCCAGTCGGCGCTATGGCTACACCTTC. It is translated as CASSFRSFSPSRRYGYTF. The chain couples TRBV11-3 to TRBJ1-2; D is unclear. Germline V gives CDR1 SGHNT, CDR2 YENEEA. V lost 3 bases to trimming and J lost 4 bases, with 24 bases between them. The CDR3 extends over 18 amino acids.

The chain couples TRBV4-1 to TRBJ2-3, with D tentatively TRBD2 (5 bases). The V and J ends lost 4 bases and 0 bases respectively, with 11 bases between them. The CDR3 contains 15 residues. From germline, CDR1 is MGHRA and CDR2 YSYEKL. CDR3 protein: CASSRSGESTDTQYF. CDR3 nucleotide sequence: TGCGCCAGCAGCCGATCTGGGGAGAGCACAGATACGCAGTATTTT.

A few counts support this clonotype. V usage is TRBV20-1 and J usage is TRBJ2-6; D perhaps matches TRBD1 (6 bases). Germline V gene data show CDR1 as DFQATT and CDR2 as SNEGSKA (reference sequence). This CDR3 region has 15 residues. Trimming took 6 bases from V and 2 from J, leaving 14 bases between them. For the CDR3, the DNA is TGCAGTGCCATGACAGGATTAACTGGGGCCAACGTCCTGACTTTC. Translating it yields CSAMTGLTGANVLTF.

The chain employs TRBV10-3 and TRBJ2-5; D is undetermined. The length of the CDR3 is 13 residues. Trimming shortened V by 3 bases and J by 5 bases, and 10 bases separated the two germline ends. Germline CDR1 and CDR2: ENHRY and SYGVKD. The CDR3: CAISESAGETQYF. CDR3 nucleotide sequence: TGTGCCATCAGTGAATCGGCTGGCGAGACCCAGTACTTC.

This clonotype has more than one count but fewer than ten. The V call is TRBV7-2, the J call TRBJ2-5; 10 nucleotides match TRBD1. The CDR3 is 16 residues long. The V gene end was trimmed by 4 bases and the J gene end by 5 bases; junction bases not matched to a gene: 10. Per germline, CDR1 SGHTA and CDR2 FQGNSA. In DNA, the CDR3 is TGTGCCAGCAGCTCGACGACAGGGGGCTATGGGGAGACCCAGTACTTC. Translated: CASSSTTGGYGETQYF.

The chain uses TRBV6-5 and TRBJ2-1; weak D call: TRBD1 (6 bases). This CDR3 region has 14 residues. V dropped 7 bases and J dropped 0 bases, with 10 bases sitting between them. Germline CDR1 reads MNHEY; CDR2 reads SVGAGI. The chain's CDR3 is CASIKGGSYNEQFF. CDR3 DNA sequence: TGTGCCAGCATTAAAGGGGGCTCCTACAATGAGCAGTTCTTC.

In this sample, this clonotype turned up many times. V gene TRBV29-1 combines with J gene TRBJ2-1, with TRBD2 matching over 8 bases. The CDR3 has 15 residues. Trimming at V came to 6 bases and at J to 7 bases, leaving 14 bases not matched to a gene. Germline V CDR1 and CDR2: SQVTM, ANQGSEA. CDR3 nucleotide sequence: TGCAGCGTGAGTAGCGGGAACGGTTGGCAGAATGAGCAGTTCTTC. Amino acids: CSVSSGNGWQNEQFF.

This clonotype was counted a few times. The CDR3 spells CASSTRGQGRREQYF. DNA for the CDR3: TGTGCCAGCAGTACACGGGGACAGGGTCGTCGGGAGCAGTACTTC. This rearrangement joins TRBV6-2 or TRBV6-3 to TRBJ2-7; 9 nucleotides agree with TRBD1. Germline values: CDR1 MNHEY, CDR2 SVGEGT. V lost 5 bases to trimming and J lost 7 bases; unmatched junction nucleotides: 12. The length of the CDR3 is 15 residues.

This clonotype came up once. This may be a read error: a much more frequent sequence differs by one nucleotide. The chain combines TRBV14 with TRBJ2-2, with no clear D. V was cut by 0 bases and J by 6 bases, with 2 bases left in between. The germline CDR1 and CDR2 sequences are SGHDN and FVKESK. The CDR3 consists of 12 residues. CDR3: CASSQESGELFF. CDR3 DNA sequence: TGTGCCAGCAGCCAAGAATCCGGGGAGCTGTTTTTT.

The sample holds many counts of this clonotype. This chain uses TRBV5-6 with TRBJ2-2; 8 bases agree with TRBD1. Germline V gene lookup returns CDR1 SGHDT and CDR2 YYEEEE. V trimming: 3 bases; J trimming: 5 bases; junction bases outside the gene matches: 6. The CDR3 loop spans 15 amino acids. The CDR3 sequence: CASSSGQAVTGELFF. The DNA of the CDR3 is TGTGCCAGCAGCTCGGGACAGGCAGTAACCGGGGAGCTGTTTTTT.

This clonotype was picked up a small number of times. The CDR3 sequence: CASSNTGHLYEQYF. DNA of the CDR3: TGTGCCAGCAGTAACACGGGACATCTCTACGAGCAGTACTTC. The rearrangement links TRBV6-2 or TRBV6-3 to TRBJ2-7; D perhaps matches TRBD1 (6 bases). Looked up from germline, CDR1 is MNHEY and CDR2 is SVGEGT. There are 14 residues in the CDR3. Between the trimmed V and J ends, which lost 5 bases and 3 bases, there was a span of 14 bases.

The gene calls are TRBV12-3 or TRBV12-4 and TRBJ2-2; D is possibly TRBD1 (6 bases). The V and J ends lost 6 bases and 4 bases respectively, with 12 bases between them. The CDR3 has 14 amino acids. CDR3 loop: CASSPGQITGELFF. CDR3 nucleotide sequence: TGTGCCAGCAGCCCCGGACAGATCACCGGGGAGCTGTTTTTT.

The chain links TRBV4-1 to TRBJ2-7; D is possibly TRBD2 (5 bases). The germline V and J ends were trimmed by 0 bases and 11 bases, with 14 bases remaining between them. Germline lookup yields CDR1 MGHRA and CDR2 YSYEKL. CDR3 size: 13 residues. In nucleotides, the CDR3 is TGCGCCAGCAGCCAAGATCGGGGAGTCGACGAGTACTTC. It encodes CASSQDRGVDEYF.

This clonotype has more than one count but fewer than ten. CDR3 in amino acids: CASSRSGRIRYNEQFF. CDR3 coding DNA: TGTGCCAGCAGCCGATCCGGGAGGATAAGGTACAATGAGCAGTTCTTC. This rearrangement joins TRBV12-3 or TRBV12-4 to TRBJ2-1; 7 nucleotides align to TRBD2. CDR3 length: 16 amino acids. Trimming at V came to 6 bases and at J to 4 bases, leaving 12 bases not matched to a gene.